This TCR beta chain is drawn from a study of Graves' ophthalmopathy and Graves' hyperthyroidism. Study information: Researchers obtained peripheral blood at initial diagnosis, before any treatment had begun.

TCR beta CDR3 amplification used RNA transcripts. Investigators did first-round RT-PCR with HTBI primers, then second-round multiplex PCR. TCRdb itself ran the multiplex PCR reads through MiXCR, one entry per CDR3 protein. Found here are 150,000 to 200,000 distinct CDR3 sequences, roughly two fifths of them singletons; the top ten hold about 8.2%. The CDR3 sequence is 14 residues long. Trimming stripped 6 bases from V and 4 bases from J, with 18 bases between. Germline assignment: CDR1 DFQATT and CDR2 SNEGSKA (reference sequence). Fresh peripheral blood (about 10 ml) yielded the PBMCs. Sequenced: peripheral blood. The gene calls are TRBV20-1 and TRBJ2-5, with D maybe TRBD2 (6 bases). The clonotype originates from a man aged 25 to 40 with Graves' ophthalmopathy. The chain's CDR3 is CSATPRHGGETQYF. In nucleotides, the CDR3 is TGCAGTGCAACTCCCCGACACGGGGGAGAGACCCAGTACTTC.